Reported below is one T cell receptor beta chain. What it binds is unknown. The cDNA for TCR beta came from 5'RACE template switching with UMIs. TCRdb reanalyzed the 5' RACE reads and collapses them to one entry per CDR3 protein, without DNA. The listing contains 300,000 to 450,000 distinct CDR3 sequences. This sample is drawn from a study of T cells expressing NK-cell markers. Regarding the study as a whole: Whether expanded NKG2C+ T cell clones recognized HCMV stayed uncertain. Leadership of the CD3+CD56-NKG2C+ fraction also belonged to these clonotypes in a few donors. Dominant NKG2C+ clonotypes were found to form about 1.0-7.5% of CD8+ T cells in six donors.

CDR1 SGHTA and CDR2 FQGNSA come from the germline V gene. The CDR3 runs 15 residues. The TCR originated in a man aged 18-70 years in good health. This chain uses TRBV7-2 with TRBJ2-5; the TCRdb call, TRBD1, lacks DNA for checking. The sample taken for sequencing was blood T cells: a sorted CD56 or NKG2C T cell subset, CD4+ or CD8+ T cells, or bulk PBMC T cells (not recorded which). The CDR3 loop reads CASSRTGFSQETQYF. The variable domain in full, completed from reference TRBV7-2 and TRBJ2-5, reads GAGVSQSPSNKVTEKGKDVELRCDPISGHTALYWYRQSLGQGLEFLIYFQGNSAPDKSGLPSDRFSAERTGGSVSTLTIQRTQQEDSAVYLCASSRTGFSQETQYFGPGTRLLVL.